This TCR beta chain was sequenced for a study of OX40 agonist ivuxolimab in advanced cancers. Study at large: The study treated patients with ivuxolimab, an agonistic anti-OX40 (CD134) antibody.

On this clone itself: One end of the junction is discordant with germline, which a read error may explain.

Some clones are missing from TCRdb's copy, which holds only in-frame ones; the method was immunoSEQ multiplex PCR. In the table there are 70,000 to 80,000 clones, about 89% of which are singletons. The receptor was derived from an adult with an advanced solid tumor such as melanoma, head and neck, liver or kidney cancer. Sequenced material: CD4+ or CD8+ T cells sorted from blood, taken in a trial of the OX40 agonist ivuxolimab.

CDR3: CASSPETGVYERFF. The CDR3 coding sequence is TGTGCCAGCTCACCTGAAACAGGGGTCTATGAGCGGTTCTTC. The chain uses TRBV18 and TRBJ2-1; 7 bases fit TRBD1. In germline, CDR1 is KGHSH, CDR2 LQKENI. This CDR3 is 14 amino acids long.